What follows are 11 T cell receptor beta chains derived from one specimen sequenced in a study of blood T cells in healthy people across ages. A second PCR of about 6 to 11 cycles used a sample-barcoded 5' primer and a J-beta primer mix. From the 5' RACE reads, TCRdb called clonotypes with MiXCR, one entry per CDR3 protein. The sample contains 1.2 million to 1.5 million distinct CDR3 sequences, roughly 64% of which appear only once. Sequenced sample: blood. Receptors originate from a man between 18 and 29 years old in good health.

This clonotype showed up just a few times. The V call is TRBV4-2, the J call TRBJ1-6; 7 nucleotides agree with TRBD1. Per the germline V gene, CDR1 is LGHNA and CDR2 is YNFKEQ. There are 16 residues in the CDR3. With 1 base clipped from V and 6 bases from J, the junction kept 6 bases outside the gene matches. The CDR3 loop is CASSQAGTVTNSPLHF. DNA for the CDR3: TGTGCCAGCAGCCAAGCCGGGACAGTGACTAATTCACCCCTCCACTTT.

The chain's CDR3 is CASSLVVQEQGYEQYF. CDR3 coding DNA: TGCGCCAGCAGCTTGGTTGTGCAGGAACAGGGGTACGAGCAGTACTTC. This chain joins TRBV5-1 and TRBJ2-1, with 7 bases that match TRBD1. Matching the DNA end better, TRBJ2-7 makes the J call doubtful. CDR1 is SGHRS and CDR2 is YFSETQ in the germline V gene. The CDR3 is 16 amino acids.

V and J are TRBV20-1 and TRBJ2-7; D is uncertain. Germline V gene sequence: CDR1 DFQATT, CDR2 SNEGSKA (reference sequence). The CDR3 totals 12 residues. V lost 5 bases to trimming and J lost 1 base, with 9 bases between them. This CDR3 reads CSAFSSSYEQYF. As DNA, the CDR3 is TGCAGTGCTTTCTCCTCTTCCTACGAGCAGTACTTC.

The chain joins TRBV6-2 or TRBV6-3 to TRBJ2-1; D is unclear. The CDR3 consists of 14 residues. Trimming removed 6 bases from V and 8 bases from J, with 17 bases in between. Germline V gives CDR1 MNHEY, CDR2 SVGEGT. CDR3: CASSDAWVVDEQFF. CDR3 nucleotide sequence: TGTGCCAGCAGCGACGCATGGGTGGTGGATGAGCAGTTCTTC.

The chain uses TRBV4-3 and TRBJ2-3; no clear D. Germline V gene data show CDR1 as LGHNA and CDR2 as YSLEER. Trimming removed 0 bases from V and 1 base from J, with 14 bases in between. The CDR3 is 17 amino acids. CDR3: CASSQEVAILGTDTQYF. DNA for the CDR3: TGCGCCAGCAGCCAAGAGGTGGCCATCCTCGGCACAGATACGCAGTATTTT.

This chain's CDR3 is CSAAPWREVSYEQYF. For the CDR3, the DNA is TGCAGTGCTGCCCCCTGGCGGGAGGTTTCCTACGAGCAGTACTTC. The chain employs TRBV20-1 and TRBJ2-5, with 8 bases fitting TRBD2. The J call may be in error: the DNA end matches TRBJ2-7 better. CDR1 is DFQATT, CDR2 SNEGSKA, per germline (reference sequence). This CDR3 is built from 15 residues.

As regards this clonotype: Germline and junction disagree at one end, which may indicate a read error. The rearrangement links TRBV10-3 to TRBJ2-3; 10 nucleotides align to TRBD2. Germline lookup yields CDR1 ENHRY and CDR2 SYGVKD. This CDR3 contains 15 residues. The DNA of the CDR3 is TGTGTCATCAGTGCGGGACTAGCGTTTACAGATACGCAGTATTTT. Protein product: CVISAGLAFTDTQYF.

V usage is TRBV27 and J usage is TRBJ2-3, with D perhaps matching TRBD2 (6 bases). Between the trimmed V and J ends, which lost 6 bases and 10 bases, there was a span of 14 bases. The CDR3 runs 12 residues. Germline V gives CDR1 MNHEY, CDR2 SMNVEV (reference sequence). CDR3: CASSPTSIAQYF. The DNA of the CDR3 is TGTGCCAGCAGCCCGACTAGTATAGCGCAGTATTTT.

The chain employs TRBV20-1 and TRBJ1-5; D is unresolved. This CDR3 is built from 12 residues. V was trimmed by 3 bases and J by 6 bases, leaving 9 bases between them. Per the germline V gene, CDR1 is DFQATT and CDR2 is SNEGSKA (reference sequence). CDR3 amino acids: CSARGWAQPQHF. The CDR3 DNA reads as TGCAGTGCTAGGGGCTGGGCTCAGCCCCAGCATTTT.

The chain has TRBV6-2 or TRBV6-3 and TRBJ1-4; the D is unclear. CDR3 length equals 12 residues. V lost 9 bases, J lost 3 bases, and 8 bases lay in between. Looked up from germline, CDR1 is MNHEY and CDR2 is SVGEGT. CDR3: CASADPNEKLFF. The CDR3 coding sequence is TGTGCCAGTGCGGATCCTAATGAAAAACTGTTTTTT.

This clonotype occurred once. This chain links TRBV3-1 with TRBJ2-3; D remains unclear. Germline assignment: CDR1 LGHDT and CDR2 YNNKEL (reference sequence). This CDR3 spans 13 amino acids. Between the trimmed V and J ends, which lost 0 bases and 5 bases, there was a span of 6 bases. The CDR3 here is CASSQEYLDTQYF. The CDR3, as DNA: TGTGCCAGCAGCCAAGAATACTTAGATACGCAGTATTTT.